The rows below give T cell receptor beta chains drawn from one sample of a study of cytomegalovirus exposure and HLA in healthy donors. The method was immunoSEQ multiplex PCR; TCRdb's version includes in-frame clones alone and lacks a portion of them. The table lists more than 45,000 clones. The material sequenced was PBMCs. All receptors come from a woman aged 25 to 39 in good health and CMV-seropositive. Each CDR3 is given with its conserved first and last residue. Each record gives: D gene, J gene, V gene, CDR3 protein, CDR3 DNA. D genes are given only for firm matches.

>TRBD1|TRBJ2-7|TRBV4-2
CASSERDRGLYEQYF
TGTGCCAGCAGTGAGAGGGACAGGGGGCTGTACGAGCAGTACTTC
>TRBD1|TRBJ1-4|TRBV28
CASTPDREIGEKLFF
TGTGCCAGCACCCCTGACAGGGAAATAGGTGAAAAACTGTTTTTT
>TRBD1|TRBJ2-7|TRBV30
CAWSVRDRGEMGYEQYF
TGTGCCTGGAGTGTACGGGACAGGGGGGAAATGGGCTACGAGCAGTACTTC
>NA|TRBJ2-5|TRBV18
CASSPPGGTQYF
TGTGCCAGCTCACCACCCGGAGGGACCCAGTACTTC
>TRBD1|TRBJ2-1|TRBV5-1
CASSLAGGAYNEQFF
TGCGCCAGCAGCTTGGCAGGGGGCGCCTACAATGAGCAGTTCTTC
>NA|TRBJ2-7|TRBV30
CAWSGGRGAHEQYF
TGTGCCTGGAGTGGTGGCAGGGGGGCCCACGAGCAGTACTTC
>NA|TRBJ2-7|TRBV18
CASSPRVRGVYEQYF
TGTGCCAGCTCACCGCGGGTCCGGGGTGTCTACGAGCAGTACTTC
>TRBD1|TRBJ2-4|TRBV15
CATSPGTALGNIQYF
TGTGCCACCAGCCCTGGGACAGCTCTCGGAAACATTCAGTACTTC
>NA|TRBJ2-3|TRBV4-1
CASSLIPGTDTQYF
TGCGCCAGCAGCCTTATCCCCGGCACAGATACGCAGTATTTT
>NA|TRBJ1-5|TRBV5-3
CARSTERGLPNQPQHF
TGTGCCAGAAGCACTGAACGGGGACTGCCCAATCAGCCCCAGCATTTT
>TRBD1|TRBJ2-7|TRBV6-1
CASGRTGLYEQYF
TGTGCCAGTGGGAGGACAGGGCTCTACGAGCAGTACTTC
>TRBD1|TRBJ1-1|TRBV6-5
CASSYQGAGTEAFF
TGTGCCAGCAGTTACCAGGGGGCAGGCACTGAAGCTTTCTTT
>NA|TRBJ2-3|TRBV7-9
CASSLAQHRTPTDTQYF
TGTGCCAGCAGCTTAGCACAGCACCGCACCCCCACAGATACGCAGTATTTT
>NA|TRBJ2-3|TRBV5-6
CASSLTTAIRTDTQYF
TGTGCCAGCAGCTTGACGACAGCCATACGCACAGATACGCAGTATTTT
>TRBD1|TRBJ1-2|TRBV4-2
CASSQDRDRLTINYGYTF
TGTGCCAGCAGCCAAGACCGGGACAGACTAACTATTAACTATGGCTACACCTTC
>TRBD2|TRBJ2-5|TRBV29-1
CSHWTSGETYQETQYF
TGCAGCCATTGGACTAGCGGGGAGACGTACCAAGAGACCCAGTACTTC
>NA|TRBJ2-7|TRBV18
CASSTGFPYEQYF
TGTGCCAGCTCAACAGGATTCCCCTACGAGCAGTACTTC
>TRBD2|TRBJ2-1|TRBV29-1
CSVAPSGRNEQFF
TGCAGCGTTGCGCCTAGCGGGCGCAATGAGCAGTTCTTC
>TRBD2|TRBJ2-5|TRBV7-2
CASSFLAGEQETQYF
TGTGCCAGCAGCTTCCTAGCGGGGGAGCAAGAGACCCAGTACTTC
>NA|TRBJ1-6|TRBV6-1
CASSETQGSNSPLHF
TGTGCCAGCAGTGAAACCCAGGGGAGTAATTCACCCCTCCACTTT
>NA|TRBJ1-3|TRBV18
CASSPTGSGNTIYF
TGTGCCAGCTCACCAACAGGGTCTGGAAACACCATATATTTT
>NA|TRBJ2-7|TRBV6-6
CASTYGATGYSYEQYF
TGTGCCAGCACCTACGGGGCGACAGGATACTCCTACGAGCAGTACTTC
>NA|TRBJ2-5|TRBV7-2
CASSVRGTEEETQYF
TGTGCCAGCAGCGTCCGGGGGACGGAAGAAGAGACCCAGTACTTC
>TRBD1|TRBJ1-2|TRBV2
CASRDRGSRGYTF
TGTGCCAGCAGGGACAGGGGGTCTCGTGGCTACACCTTC
>NA|TRBJ1-3|TRBV19
CASSVGTGSGNTIYF
TGTGCCAGTAGTGTTGGTACCGGCTCTGGAAACACCATATATTTT
>NA|TRBJ1-5|TRBV25-1
CASAGEYSGNQPQHF
TGTGCCAGCGCCGGGGAGTATAGCGGCAATCAGCCCCAGCATTTT
>TRBD2|TRBJ2-7|TRBV5-8
CASSLARLAGGTYEQYF
TGTGCCAGCAGCTTGGCCAGGCTAGCGGGGGGCACCTACGAGCAGTACTTC
>TRBD1|TRBJ2-1|TRBV5-5
CASRPRQGQDGNEQFF
TGTGCCAGCAGACCTCGACAGGGACAGGACGGAAATGAGCAGTTCTTC
>NA|TRBJ2-1|TRBV7-9
CASTMRDSGYNEQFF
TGTGCCAGCACCATGCGGGATTCCGGCTACAATGAGCAGTTCTTC
>NA|TRBJ2-7|TRBV6-5
CASSAGRFYEQYF
TGTGCCAGCAGTGCGGGACGGTTCTACGAGCAGTACTTC
>TRBD2|TRBJ2-1|TRBV6-1
CASSEWGGPEQFF
TGTGCCAGCAGTGAATGGGGGGGTCCTGAGCAGTTCTTC
>NA|TRBJ2-5|TRBV30
CAWSVRGGSGRQENQYF
TGTGCCTGGAGTGTACGTGGTGGGAGCGGGCGCCAAGAGAACCAGTACTTC
>NA|TRBJ1-2|TRBV6-5
CASSYQGRVAYGYTF
TGTGCCAGCAGTTACCAGGGGAGGGTTGCATATGGCTACACCTTC
>TRBD1|TRBJ1-2|TRBV9
CASSPRTGKTYGYTF
TGTGCCAGCAGCCCACGGACAGGGAAAACCTATGGCTACACCTTC
>NA|TRBJ2-5|TRBV29-1
CSSRDIGETQYF
TGCAGCTCCCGGGACATCGGAGAGACCCAGTACTTC
>TRBD2|TRBJ2-3|TRBV6-1
CASSERLATDTQYF
TGTGCCAGCAGTGAAAGACTAGCAACAGATACGCAGTATTTT
>TRBD2|TRBJ2-3|TRBV9
CASSETSGTNTQYF
TGTGCCAGCAGCGAGACTAGCGGCACAAATACGCAGTATTTT
>NA|TRBJ2-3|TRBV2
CASSVRTDRTDTQYF
TGTGCCAGCAGTGTCCGGACAGATCGCACAGATACGCAGTATTTT
>TRBD2|TRBJ2-1|TRBV29-1
CSVKRRGLAKYNEQFF
TGCAGCGTCAAACGGCGGGGACTAGCAAAATACAATGAGCAGTTCTTC
>NA|TRBJ1-1|TRBV6-1
CASSWAGNTEAFF
TGTGCCAGCAGTTGGGCAGGTAACACTGAAGCTTTCTTT
>TRBD2|TRBJ2-5|TRBV4-2
CASSQGTSGAPQETQYF
TGTGCCAGCAGCCAGGGGACTAGCGGGGCCCCACAAGAGACCCAGTACTTC
>NA|TRBJ1-2|TRBV4-1
CASSGALGYGYTF
TGCGCCAGCAGCGGGGCCCTTGGCTATGGCTACACCTTC
>NA|TRBJ1-1|TRBV28
CASSLMGATEAFF
TGTGCCAGCAGTTTAATGGGGGCCACTGAAGCTTTCTTT
>NA|TRBJ2-7|TRBV19
CASSMTGAIYEQYF
TGTGCCAGTAGTATGACAGGAGCAATCTACGAGCAGTACTTC
>TRBD1|TRBJ2-7|TRBV11-3
CASSFGGQGGEQYF
TGTGCCAGCAGCTTCGGGGGACAGGGCGGGGAGCAGTACTTC
>NA|TRBJ2-1|TRBV9
CASRGGNNEQFF
TGTGCCTCGAGGGGAGGAAACAATGAGCAGTTCTTC
>NA|TRBJ2-2|TRBV18
CASSPTAEGGELFF
TGTGCCAGCTCACCAACAGCCGAGGGCGGGGAGCTGTTTTTT
>NA|TRBJ1-1|TRBV9
CASSPQKGAFF
TGTGCCAGCAGCCCACAGAAAGGAGCTTTCTTT
>TRBD1|TRBJ1-4|TRBV4-1
CASSQGQGEREKLFF
TGCGCCAGCAGCCAAGGCCAGGGGGAGAGGGAAAAACTGTTTTTT